This TCR beta chain derives from a study of T-cell reconstitution after alpha-beta-depleted transplantation in children. TCRbeta library preparation incorporated unique molecular identifiers. TCRdb fed the PCR reads into MiXCR, producing one record per CDR3 protein. Of fewer than 550,000 distinct CDR3 sequences listed, roughly 11% were seen once; the top ten hold approximately 15%. The germline gives CDR1 SGHKS, CDR2 YYEKEE (reference sequence). The ends were cut back, 4 bases at V and 4 bases at J, with 12 bases in the middle. The length of the CDR3 is 14 residues. Study-wide findings and caveats: About two months after transplant, alpha-beta T cells reportedly came from several hundred expanded graft clones. Among T cells one year after transplant, newly produced cells accounted for most counts and diversity. Diversity of TCRbeta at day 60 was high in some patients, arising from surviving recipient T cells and thymic progenitors.

Comment on this clonotype: Its antigen is still unknown.

The receptor's source is a female patient aged 2-15 years who had a stem cell transplant for aplastic anemia, so the T cells may come from the graft donor. The V call is TRBV5-5, the J call TRBJ2-1, with D unclear. This material consisted of PBMCs, mostly from graft donor cells, taken 180 days after TCRalphabeta/CD19-depleted stem cell transplant. The CDR3 is CASSPYYQYNEQFF. The DNA of the CDR3 is TGTGCCAGCAGCCCATACTACCAGTACAATGAGCAGTTCTTC.